This T cell receptor beta chain was recorded in a study of blood T cells in healthy people across ages. As to this clonotype: Its cognate antigen is unknown.

V was pared by 7 bases and J by 0 bases, with 4 bases of the junction left unmatched. Germline-derived CDR1 and CDR2 are MDHEN and SYDVKM. The length of the CDR3 is 14 residues. Each sample provided at least 5.5 micrograms of extracted total RNA. Primers used in a second PCR of about 7 to 12 cycles were a sample-barcoded 5' primer and a J-beta primer mix. TCRdb independently ran MiXCR on the 5' RACE reads; one entry per CDR3 protein. The sample records 800,000 to 950,000 distinct CDR3 sequences, approximately 32% being singletons. Regarding the study as a whole: Getting older went along with TCR beta diversity per million T cells dropping roughly linearly.

These data also formed part of another study, on T cells of mothers and their children. As reported in that work: Mother-child pairs who were related displayed a slightly higher overlap than unrelated pairs, a difference that was non-significant. None of the identified T cell clones proved to be persistent microchimeric clones.

The rearrangement joins TRBV28 to TRBJ1-1; 8 bases match TRBD1. The receptor comes from a woman aged 40-49 years in good health. Sequencing was done on a sample of blood. This CDR3 reads CASKGQVMNTEAFF. The CDR3 bases are TGTGCCAGCAAGGGACAGGTGATGAACACTGAAGCTTTCTTT. Full variable domain (rest looked up from reference TRBV28 and TRBJ1-1): DVKVTQSSRYLVKRTGEKVFLECVQDMDHENMFWYRQDPGLGLRLIYFSYDVKMKEKGDIPEGYSVSREKKERFSLILESASTNQTSMYLCASKGQVMNTEAFFGQGTRLTVV.